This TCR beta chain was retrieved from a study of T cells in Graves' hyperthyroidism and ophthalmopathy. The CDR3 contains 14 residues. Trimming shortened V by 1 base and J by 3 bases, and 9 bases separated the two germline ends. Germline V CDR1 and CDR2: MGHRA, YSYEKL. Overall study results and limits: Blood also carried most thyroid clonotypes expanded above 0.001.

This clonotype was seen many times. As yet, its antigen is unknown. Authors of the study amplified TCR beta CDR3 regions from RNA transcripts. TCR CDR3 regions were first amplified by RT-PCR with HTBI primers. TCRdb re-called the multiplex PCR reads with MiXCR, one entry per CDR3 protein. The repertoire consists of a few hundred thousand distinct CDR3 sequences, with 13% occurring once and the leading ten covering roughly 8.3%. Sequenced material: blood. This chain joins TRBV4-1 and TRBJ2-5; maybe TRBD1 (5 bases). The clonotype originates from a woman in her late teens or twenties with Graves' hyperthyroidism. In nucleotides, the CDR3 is TGCGCCAGCAGCCAAGTTGGGGCGGAAGAGACCCAGTACTTC. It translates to CASSQVGAEETQYF.